The 10 T cell receptor beta chains below all came from one sample that was sequenced in a study of blood T cell repertoires in COVID-19 (dated by TCRdb to the early 2020s). Library prep was done by the immunoSEQ multiplex PCR assay. TCRdb carries this immuneACCESS record with in-frame sequences only. Its versions omit some clonotypes, under half of them owing to an unresolved V gene in the studies checked, with the rest unexplained. The sample table contains roughly 240,000 clones; only one count was recorded for 85% to 90% of them. The ten largest make up roughly 0.95% of the sample. Sequenced sample: PBMCs or T cells enriched from blood (not recorded which). These receptor sequences come from a man aged 45-60 years who had been exposed to COVID-19.

V usage is TRBV30 and J usage is TRBJ2-3; D not resolved. V lost 0 bases to trimming and J lost 0 bases, with 7 bases between them. The CDR3 is made up of 14 amino acids. Germline values: CDR1 GTSNPN, CDR2 SVGIG (reference sequence). The CDR3 loop is CAWSVLLSTDTQYF. The DNA of the CDR3 is TGTGCCTGGAGTGTCCTATTGAGCACAGATACGCAGTATTTT.

Only one count was recorded for this clone. The chain carries TRBV7-9 and TRBJ2-2; 9 nucleotides align to TRBD1. The CDR3 has 15 residues. The trim removed 5 bases at V and 6 bases at J, leaving 7 bases unmatched. CDR1 and CDR2 from the germline V gene are SEHNR and FQNEAQ (reference sequence). The CDR3 DNA is TGTGCCAGCAGCCCAGGGACAGGGCTTTCCGGGGAGCTGTTTTTT. Protein: CASSPGTGLSGELFF.

The rearrangement uses TRBV7-2 and TRBJ1-1; 10 positions agree with TRBD1. The V gene's germline CDR1 is SGHTA and CDR2 FQGNSA. The CDR3 consists of 13 residues. With V trimmed by 6 bases and J by 7 bases, 5 bases remained unmatched. Written as DNA, the CDR3 is TGTGCCAGCAGGGGACAGGGGTTAGTTGAAGCTTTCTTT. Translation gives CASRGQGLVEAFF.

This clone is a singleton in its sample. The chain joins TRBV6-5 to TRBJ2-5; 11 bases map to TRBD1. Trimming took 2 bases from V and 7 from J; bases not matched to a gene: 6. The V gene's germline CDR1 is MNHEY and CDR2 SVGAGI. The CDR3 has 15 amino acids. CDR3 DNA sequence: TGTGCCAGCAGTTACCCAGGGACAGGGGGTGGGACCCAGTACTTC. Its protein is CASSYPGTGGGTQYF.

J is TRBJ1-1 and V is TRBV6-1; tentative D call: TRBD1 (5 bases). Per the germline V gene, CDR1 is MNHNS and CDR2 is SASEGT. The ends were cut back, 5 bases at V and 2 bases at J, with 9 bases in the middle. This CDR3 is built from 13 residues. CDR3 nucleotides: TGTGCCAGCAGTCACCAGGGTAACACTGAAGCTTTCTTT. Amino acid sequence: CASSHQGNTEAFF.

The V and J genes are TRBV7-2 and TRBJ2-7; TRBD1 matches at 10 bases. Germline V gene lookup returns CDR1 SGHTA and CDR2 FQGNSA. V shed 4 bases and J 6 bases; nucleotides not matched to a gene: 6. CDR3 size: 14 residues. In DNA, the CDR3 is TGTGCCAGCAGCTCCTCGACAGGGGGCGGCGAGCAGTACTTC. Translated, it gives CASSSSTGGGEQYF.

The V gene is TRBV11-2, the J gene TRBJ2-1, with 9 nucleotides matching TRBD1. Trimming removed 2 bases from V and 5 bases from J; junction bases left unmatched: 1. This CDR3 is 14 amino acids long. Per germline, CDR1 SGHAT and CDR2 FQNNGV. Here the CDR3 reads CASSLWTGDNEQFF. The CDR3 nucleotides read TGTGCCAGCAGCTTATGGACAGGGGACAATGAGCAGTTCTTC.

The J gene is TRBJ2-7, the V gene TRBV6-1; the match to TRBD1 covers 9 bases. CDR1 is MNHNS, CDR2 SASEGT, per germline. There are 16 residues in the CDR3. V dropped 0 bases and J dropped 1; count of bases not matched to a gene: 4. The CDR3 spells CASSEAHGQGSYEQYV. CDR3 in DNA: TGTGCCAGCAGTGAAGCGCACGGACAGGGGTCCTACGAGCAGTACGTC.

The rearrangement links TRBV21-1 to TRBJ1-5; TRBD1, the table's D call, lacks a check against the DNA. TRBV21-1 is a recognized pseudogene. The CDR3 loop spans 14 amino acids. The CDR3 is CASSQDRSAQPQHF. The CDR3, as DNA: TGTGCCAGCAGCCAAGACAGGTCGGCTCAGCCCCAGCATTTT.

The chain carries TRBV9 and TRBJ1-4; the match to TRBD1 covers 9 bases. The CDR3 is 16 residues long. Germline CDR1 is SGDLS and CDR2 is YYNGEE. V was clipped by 2 bases and J by 3 bases; unmatched bases: 5. This CDR3 reads CASSVWTGEANEKLFF. The CDR3 DNA is TGTGCCAGCAGCGTCTGGACAGGGGAGGCTAATGAAAAACTGTTTTTT. Variable domain in full (rest from reference TRBV9 and TRBJ1-4): DSGVTQTPKHLITATGQRVTLRCSPRSGDLSVYWYQQSLDQGLQFLIQYYNGEERAKGNILERFSAQQFPDLHSELNLSSLELGDSALYFCASSVWTGEANEKLFFGSGTQLSVL.